Presented here are 29 T cell receptor beta chains from one specimen sequenced in a study of beta chain features in type 1 diabetes. Expressed TCRB transcripts were sequenced because the isolated RNA had all been reverse transcribed beforehand. Profiled with immunoSEQ multiplex PCR; TCRdb holds only in-frame clones, not every one. In the table there are about 900,000 clones, roughly 17% of which are singletons. Sequenced material: naive CD4+ T cells from blood. The source is a young woman in good health.

This clone has just a few counts. At one end, the junction sequence differs from germline, possibly due to a read error. The rearrangement uses TRBV7-9 and TRBJ1-3; 10 bases agree with TRBD1. The length of the CDR3 is 16 residues. From germline, CDR1 is SEHNR and CDR2 FQNEAQ (reference sequence). The CDR3 protein is CASSLAAGTGAFPLHF. For the CDR3, the DNA is TGTGCCAGCAGCTTAGCAGCTGGGACAGGGGCTTTCCCTCTGCATTTT. Using reference TRBV7-9 and TRBJ1-3 for the parts outside the CDR3, the full variable domain is DTGVSQNPRHKITKRGQNVTFRCDPISEHNRLYWYRQTLGQGPEFLTYFQNEAQLEKSRLLSDRFSAERPKGSFSTLEIQRTEQGDSAMYLCASSLAAGTGAFPLHFGEGSWLTVV.

The chain carries TRBV2 and TRBJ1-1, with unresolved D. This CDR3 spans 14 amino acids. The V end lost 5 bases, the J end lost 1 base, and 11 bases lay between the germline ends. Looked up from germline, CDR1 is SNHLY and CDR2 is FYNNEI. DNA for the CDR3: TGTGCCAGCAGTAAGACTTGGGGGAACACTGAAGCTTTCTTT. Translated: CASSKTWGNTEAFF.

V is TRBV5-1 and J is TRBJ2-5, with D unclear. The CDR3 sequence is 13 residues long. Deletions cut 4 bases from V and 2 bases from J, with 9 bases between. Germline-derived CDR1 and CDR2 are SGHRS and YFSETQ. The CDR3 sequence: CASSPGEQETQYF. In DNA form, the CDR3 reads TGCGCCAGCAGCCCTGGGGAACAAGAGACCCAGTACTTC.

In this sample, this clone turned up a few times. The rearrangement links TRBV27 to TRBJ2-1; D gene unclear. Germline CDR1 reads MNHEY; CDR2 reads SMNVEV (reference sequence). With 5 bases removed from V and 4 bases from J, the gap between germline ends came to 9 bases. CDR3 length equals 13 residues. CDR3 loop: CASSNRRYNEQFF. The CDR3 region has the DNA TGTGCCAGCAGTAATAGACGGTACAATGAGCAGTTCTTC.

This chain links TRBV5-1 with TRBJ2-1; D ambiguous. V lost 0 bases, J lost 9 bases, and 4 bases lay in between. The germline gives CDR1 SGHRS, CDR2 YFSETQ. The CDR3 runs to 11 residues. The chain's CDR3 is CASSLGGEQFF. CDR3 DNA: TGCGCCAGCAGCTTGGGGGGTGAGCAGTTCTTC.

Here the CDR3 reads CASTDGQAGSTEAFF. DNA of the CDR3: TGTGCCAGCACCGATGGACAGGCAGGGAGCACTGAAGCTTTCTTT. The genes are TRBV6-5 and TRBJ1-1; 7 bases are shared with TRBD1. Germline-derived CDR1 and CDR2 are MNHEY and SVGAGI. The CDR3 has 15 amino acids. V dropped 7 bases and J dropped 4; count of bases not matched to a gene: 12.

This clone has just a few counts. V and J are TRBV15 and TRBJ2-7, with unresolved D. This CDR3 has 14 amino acids. The V end lost 0 bases, the J end lost 3 bases, and 9 bases lay between the germline ends. CDR1 is LNHNV, CDR2 YYDKDF, per germline (reference sequence). CDR3 bases: TGTGCCACCAGCAGAGACCCCGGTCTCTACGAGCAGTACTTC. As protein: CATSRDPGLYEQYF.

A few counts support this clone. The chain employs TRBV7-9 and TRBJ2-5, with 8 positions matching TRBD1. J gave up 1 base and V 5 bases, and 3 bases lay outside the gene matches. This CDR3 comprises 14 residues. Germline V gene data show CDR1 as SEHNR and CDR2 as FQNEAQ (reference sequence). This CDR3 is CASSPRGPQETQYF. The CDR3 nucleotides read TGTGCCAGCAGCCCCAGGGGGCCCCAAGAGACCCAGTACTTC.

This clone appeared a few times. The chain joins TRBV7-2 to TRBJ2-3; D remains unclear. The ends were cut back, 5 bases at V and 10 bases at J, with 13 bases in the middle. The CDR3 covers 12 residues. CDR1 and CDR2 (germline): SGHTA, FQGNSA. The CDR3 nucleotides read TGTGCCAGCAGCGATAGTAGACTCTCGCAGTATTTT. Amino acids: CASSDSRLSQYF.

This clone was seen a handful of times. V usage is TRBV4-3 and J usage is TRBJ2-2; 9 nucleotides match TRBD2. CDR1 is LGHNA and CDR2 is YSLEER in the germline V gene. The CDR3 contains 16 residues. The ends lost 0 bases at V and 6 bases at J; junction bases unmatched: 5. The DNA for the CDR3 is TGCGCCAGCAGCCAAGATAGTGGCGGGAGGGCCGGGGAGCTGTTTTTT. It specifies CASSQDSGGRAGELFF.

The V and J genes are TRBV19 and TRBJ2-7; D remains unclear. Looked up from germline, CDR1 is LNHDA and CDR2 is SQIVND (reference sequence). V lost 4 bases, J lost 2 bases, and 9 bases lay in between. This CDR3 is built from 13 residues. The CDR3: CASSRVNTYEQYF. DNA of the CDR3: TGTGCCAGTAGTAGAGTAAATACCTACGAGCAGTACTTC.

This clone was counted only a few times. J is TRBJ2-3 and V is TRBV28; D possibly corresponds to TRBD2 (6 bases). The V gene lost 8 bases and the J gene lost 4 bases, with 19 bases spanning the gap. From germline, CDR1 is MDHEN and CDR2 SYDVKM. This CDR3 is built from 15 residues. The CDR3 is CASLSIGGLPDTQYF. The CDR3 region has the DNA TGTGCCAGCTTATCCATCGGGGGTCTTCCAGATACGCAGTATTTT.

The chain links TRBV7-2 to TRBJ2-7; weak D call: TRBD1 (7 bases). The germline V gene encodes CDR1 SGHTA and CDR2 FQGNSA. There are 15 residues in the CDR3. Between the trimmed V and J ends, which lost 0 bases and 3 bases, there was a span of 12 bases. CDR3 region: CASSLARDSGYEQYF. The CDR3 region has the DNA TGTGCCAGCAGCTTAGCGCGGGACAGTGGCTACGAGCAGTACTTC. Filled out from reference TRBV7-2 and TRBJ2-7, the complete variable domain reads GAGVSQSPSNKVTEKGKDVELRCDPISGHTALYWYRQSLGQGLEFLIYFQGNSAPDKSGLPSDRFSAERTGGSVSTLTIQRTQQEDSAVYLCASSLARDSGYEQYFGPGTRLTVT.

The chain employs TRBV6-5 and TRBJ2-7, with D perhaps matching TRBD2 (6 bases). The CDR3 consists of 14 residues. Germline V gives CDR1 MNHEY, CDR2 SVGAGI. Trimming cost V 6 bases and J 7 bases, with 19 bases left between them. The CDR3 here is CASRISGTAREQYF. The CDR3 DNA follows: TGTGCCAGCAGAATTTCCGGGACTGCTAGGGAGCAGTACTTC.

This clone was seen a few times. The chain carries TRBV19 and TRBJ1-2, with D tentatively TRBD1 (6 bases). The CDR3 is 16 amino acids. Trimming pared 6 bases from V and 4 bases from J, leaving 21 bases between. Per the germline V gene, CDR1 is LNHDA and CDR2 is SQIVND (reference sequence). The CDR3 DNA follows: TGTGCCAGTAGCCTCCAGTCTACCAGGGGTTCCTATGGCTACACCTTC. Translation: CASSLQSTRGSYGYTF.

This rearrangement joins TRBV7-9 to TRBJ2-3, with D uncertain. The CDR3 length is 13 residues. Germline CDR1 reads SEHNR; CDR2 reads FQNEAQ (reference sequence). V was clipped by 0 bases and J by 6 bases, with 7 bases between them. CDR3 DNA: TGTGCCAGCAGCTTAGCGGAACTCGATACGCAGTATTTT. Amino acid sequence: CASSLAELDTQYF.

The rearrangement joins TRBV5-4 to TRBJ1-1; D remains unclear. The CDR3 extends over 15 amino acids. Germline CDR1 reads SGHNT; CDR2 reads YYREEE (reference sequence). The V end lost 5 bases, the J end lost 2 bases, and 16 bases lay between the germline ends. CDR3 in DNA: TGTGCCAGCAGTCGCCTACTGGCTCCTAACACTGAAGCTTTCTTT. Its translation is CASSRLLAPNTEAFF. The complete variable domain, with remaining parts taken from reference TRBV5-4 and TRBJ1-1, reads ETGVTQSPTHLIKTRGQQVTLRCSSQSGHNTVSWYQQALGQGPQFIFQYYREEENGRGNFPPRFSGLQFPNYSSELNVNALELDDSALYLCASSRLLAPNTEAFFGQGTRLTVV.

The rearrangement joins TRBV29-1 to TRBJ2-3; 7 bases match TRBD2. Per the germline V gene, CDR1 is SQVTM and CDR2 is ANQGSEA. The junction had 6 bases not matched to a gene; V was cut back by 3 bases and J by 3 bases. This CDR3 is built from 14 residues. CDR3: CSVDFGRNTDTQYF. The CDR3 nucleotides read TGCAGCGTTGATTTCGGGAGGAATACAGATACGCAGTATTTT.

With regard to this clone: Other DNA sequences of this sample code for an identical CDR3. The CDR3 DNA sequence: TGTGCCAGCTCCGGGGGCAGGGATCAGCCCCAGCATTTT. Residues: CASSGGRDQPQHF. The rearrangement joins TRBV18 to TRBJ1-5; D is possibly TRBD1 (6 bases). The CDR3 runs to 13 residues. Per the germline V gene, CDR1 is KGHSH and CDR2 is LQKENI. Trimming took 6 bases from V and 5 from J, leaving 11 bases between them.

This clone was recorded a few times. The rearrangement uses TRBV11-2 and TRBJ2-3, with TRBD2 identical over 8 bases. V dropped 1 base and J dropped 7; count of bases not matched to a gene: 13. From germline, CDR1 is SGHAT and CDR2 FQNNGV. This CDR3 has 17 residues. The DNA of the CDR3 is TGTGCCAGCAGCTTAGCCCCAGCGGGAGCAAGCACTTATACGCAGTATTTT. Amino acids: CASSLAPAGASTYTQYF.

V usage is TRBV6-6 and J usage is TRBJ2-3; 7 bases are shared with TRBD2. The CDR3 covers 14 residues. The junction had 9 bases not matched to a gene; V was cut back by 8 bases and J by 4 bases. Germline V CDR1 and CDR2: MNHNY, SVGAGI (reference sequence). The CDR3 region is CASQGGSSSDTQYF. In nucleotides, the CDR3 is TGTGCCAGCCAGGGCGGGAGCAGTTCAGATACGCAGTATTTT.

This clone was detected a few times. Different DNA sequences within this sample yield the same CDR3. The gene calls are TRBV28 and TRBJ2-7; D is ambiguous. The germline CDR1 and CDR2 sequences are MDHEN and SYDVKM. The ends were cut back, 6 bases at V and 4 bases at J, with 4 bases in the middle. The CDR3 has 10 residues. The CDR3 loop reads CASSKYEQYF. The CDR3 bases are TGTGCCAGCAGCAAATACGAGCAGTACTTC.

V usage is TRBV27 and J usage is TRBJ1-4; TRBD1 matches at 9 bases. J lost 5 bases, V lost 6 bases, and 7 bases had no gene match. The CDR3 covers 15 residues. CDR1 and CDR2 from the germline V gene are MNHEY and SMNVEV (reference sequence). The CDR3, as DNA: TGTGCCAGCAGGGAGCGACAGGGGGGAAATGAAAAACTGTTTTTT. This codes for CASRERQGGNEKLFF.

This clone was counted a few times. V gene TRBV10-3 combines with J gene TRBJ2-2, with D unclear. This CDR3 contains 16 residues. The ends were cut back, 4 bases at V and 2 bases at J, with 14 bases in the middle. Germline-derived CDR1 and CDR2 are ENHRY and SYGVKD. This CDR3 reads CAISVLGSRNTGELFF. The CDR3 nucleotides are TGTGCCATCAGTGTCTTGGGAAGTCGAAACACCGGGGAGCTGTTTTTT.

This clone was seen a handful of times. J is TRBJ2-5 and V is TRBV7-6; maybe TRBD1 (5 bases). The V gene lost 5 bases and the J gene lost 2 bases, with 12 bases spanning the gap. This CDR3 spans 14 amino acids. Germline-derived CDR1 and CDR2 are SGHVS and FNYEAQ. The CDR3 bases are TGTGCCAGCAGCCAAGGGGTTTCGCAAGAGACCCAGTACTTC. Amino acid sequence: CASSQGVSQETQYF.

The chain combines TRBV11-2 with TRBJ2-5; 11 positions agree with TRBD2. Germline CDR1 is SGHAT and CDR2 is FQNNGV. V trimming: 2 bases; J trimming: 6 bases; junction bases outside the gene matches: 8. This CDR3 contains 16 residues. The CDR3 spells CASSLTSGSGRKTQYF. The CDR3 DNA sequence: TGTGCCAGCAGCTTAACTAGCGGGAGCGGTAGGAAGACCCAGTACTTC.

The V and J genes are TRBV11-2 and TRBJ1-1; D possibly corresponds to TRBD1 (6 bases). V lost 7 bases and J lost 7, with 19 bases in between. Germline V gene data show CDR1 as SGHAT and CDR2 as FQNNGV. The CDR3 is 14 residues long. CDR3 residues: CASTKLGAGSEAFF. CDR3 nucleotide sequence: TGTGCCAGCACCAAATTGGGGGCGGGGAGTGAAGCTTTCTTT.

This chain uses TRBV11-1 with TRBJ1-1; TRBD1 agrees at 7 bases. The germline V gene has CDR1 SGHAT and CDR2 FQDESV (reference sequence). V dropped 5 bases and J dropped 6; count of bases not matched to a gene: 6. This CDR3 spans 13 amino acids. Here the CDR3 reads CASSRQGRSEAFF. The CDR3 coding sequence is TGTGCCAGCAGCAGACAGGGACGGTCTGAAGCTTTCTTT.

The chain is built from TRBV5-4 and TRBJ2-7; the D gene is possibly TRBD1 (5 bases). Per the germline V gene, CDR1 is SGHNT and CDR2 is YYREEE (reference sequence). Deletions cut 10 bases from V and 3 bases from J, with 26 bases between. This CDR3 has 16 amino acids. The CDR3 DNA reads TGTGCCTACAGCAGGGTACTCCGCTCAAAGGGCTACGAGCAGTACTTC. Its protein is CAYSRVLRSKGYEQYF.